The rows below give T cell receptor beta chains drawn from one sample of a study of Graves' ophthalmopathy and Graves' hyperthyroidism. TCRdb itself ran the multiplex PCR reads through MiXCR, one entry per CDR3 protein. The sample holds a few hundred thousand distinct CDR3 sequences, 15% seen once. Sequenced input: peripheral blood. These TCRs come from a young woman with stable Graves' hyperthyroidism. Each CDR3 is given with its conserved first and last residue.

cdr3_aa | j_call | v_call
CAISEEWRLGESGYTF | TRBJ1-2 | TRBV10-3
CATSASGGVDTQYF | TRBJ2-3 | TRBV24-1
CASSFGPRIGSPLHF | TRBJ1-6 | TRBV5-1
CASRRGYGYTF | TRBJ1-2 | TRBV6-2/TRBV6-3
CASSVKGIFTEAFF | TRBJ1-1 | TRBV25-1
CASSYGGIEAFF | TRBJ1-1 | TRBV6-2/TRBV6-3
CASSSTGFSYTF | TRBJ1-2 | TRBV11-3
CGTRDPPLLAFF | TRBJ1-1 | TRBV6-2/TRBV6-3
CASSFGRGRNTEAFF | TRBJ1-1 | TRBV7-9
CASSSTVIGELFF | TRBJ2-2 | TRBV12-3/TRBV12-4
CASSSPGQNTGELFF | TRBJ2-2 | TRBV27
CASSLNTQGAYGYTF | TRBJ1-2 | TRBV5-1
CASSRPGLAGEQYF | TRBJ2-7 | TRBV18
CASSYSTGAGGRTQYF | TRBJ2-5 | TRBV6-5
CASRGSGRAATQYF | TRBJ2-5 | TRBV25-1
CASSLALDRVNSPLHF | TRBJ1-6 | TRBV7-6
CASSSIGRTLNYGYTF | TRBJ1-2 | TRBV11-2
CASITKGTARSEAFF | TRBJ1-1 | TRBV12-3/TRBV12-4
CASSQDGGETQYF | TRBJ2-5 | TRBV3-1
CASSYVRTNTEAFF | TRBJ1-1 | TRBV6-2/TRBV6-3
CATSDWGRNYGYTF | TRBJ1-2 | TRBV24-1
CASSYGPRELFF | TRBJ2-2 | TRBV28
CASSLVLTNQPQHF | TRBJ1-5 | TRBV12-3/TRBV12-4
CASSLLTPWRVGELFF | TRBJ2-2 | TRBV11-2
CASSLARGGNEQYF | TRBJ2-7 | TRBV7-2
CSVPGSRTEAFF | TRBJ1-1 | TRBV29-1
CASSYETQETQYF | TRBJ2-5 | TRBV11-2
CASSIYGGSNQPQHF | TRBJ1-5 | TRBV19
CASSQPPGRMIYGYTF | TRBJ1-2 | TRBV6-2/TRBV6-3
CASRQGNGNTEAFF | TRBJ1-1 | TRBV12-3/TRBV12-4
CASSRPLQGRRTGAFF | TRBJ1-1 | TRBV4-1
CASSLNDYNSPLHF | TRBJ1-6 | TRBV7-3
CSASGWTGKDQPQHF | TRBJ1-5 | TRBV20-1
CASSHRGPNTEAFF | TRBJ1-1 | TRBV12-3/TRBV12-4
CASSPRIHGSPRETQYF | TRBJ2-5 | TRBV7-8
CASSSTGSYQETQYF | TRBJ2-5 | TRBV11-2
CSARYSNQPQHF | TRBJ1-5 | TRBV20-1
CAIGQVLGLAKNIKYF | TRBJ2-4 | TRBV10-3
CASSKTGNGYTF | TRBJ1-2 | TRBV7-2
CATSRGIPDNYGYTF | TRBJ1-2 | TRBV7-3
CASSFSRGSTEAFF | TRBJ1-1 | TRBV12-3/TRBV12-4
CASRDQGGYGYTF | TRBJ1-2 | TRBV6-1
CASRGRREEQYF | TRBJ2-7 | TRBV6-1
CASSLRGTSLRGYTF | TRBJ1-2 | TRBV27
CASRGIDQPQHF | TRBJ1-5 | TRBV2
CASSERAGQGGSPLHF | TRBJ1-6 | TRBV2
CSAQGQTYEQYF | TRBJ2-7 | TRBV20-1
CASSSKDSLLIVGNIQYF | TRBJ2-4 | TRBV19
CASSLGATGEGFYEQYF | TRBJ2-7 | TRBV12-3/TRBV12-4
CASSFGEGAQETQYF | TRBJ2-5 | TRBV7-9
CASNRLDGNTIYF | TRBJ1-3 | TRBV19
CASSEDGAIDEQYF | TRBJ2-7 | TRBV2
CASSSSRRSGNTIYF | TRBJ1-3 | TRBV7-2
CASREGRGDEQYF | TRBJ2-7 | TRBV5-1
CASSSPGKAGANVLTF | TRBJ2-6 | TRBV28